Following are 21 T cell receptor beta chains from one sample sequenced in a study of cytomegalovirus exposure and HLA in healthy donors. Amplification used 60 Vbeta primers and 13 Jbeta primers. Measured with immunoSEQ multiplex PCR; TCRdb has only the in-frame clones, and not every one. Found here are around 150,000 clones, roughly 72% of them singletons; the top ten hold approximately 2%. Material for sequencing was PBMCs. The source is a man aged 35 to 55 in good health and CMV-seronegative.

The chain combines TRBV27 with TRBJ1-1, with 7 positions matching TRBD1. This CDR3 has 13 residues. Germline CDR1 reads MNHEY; CDR2 reads SMNVEV (reference sequence). Trimming removed 4 bases from V and 1 base from J; junction bases left unmatched: 0. CDR3 loop: CASSWDRNTEAFF. The CDR3 DNA follows: TGTGCCAGCAGTTGGGACAGGAACACTGAAGCTTTCTTT.

This sequence joins TRBV6-1 and TRBJ1-1, with no clear D. This CDR3 is 11 amino acids long. The germline V and J ends were trimmed by 3 bases and 7 bases, with 6 bases remaining between them. Germline V gene data show CDR1 as MNHNS and CDR2 as SASEGT. The CDR3 DNA reads as TGTGCCAGCAGTGACCGGGGTGAAGCTTTCTTT. Encoded protein: CASSDRGEAFF.

This clone turned up a few times. The CDR3 nucleotides read TGCGCCAGCAGCCCGCTGGCCACGAACACTGAAGCTTTCTTT. Translated: CASSPLATNTEAFF. V and J are TRBV5-1 and TRBJ1-1; D is ambiguous. This CDR3 is 14 amino acids long. Germline lookup yields CDR1 SGHRS and CDR2 YFSETQ. V lost 4 bases and J lost 1, with 11 bases in between.

This clone was recorded once. The rearrangement joins TRBV9 to TRBJ2-5; 11 bases fit TRBD2. Germline loops: CDR1 SGDLS, CDR2 YYNGEE. The CDR3 runs 17 residues. The trim removed 4 bases at V and 4 bases at J, leaving 12 bases unmatched. CDR3 loop: CASSSESSGRARETQYF. DNA for the CDR3: TGTGCCAGCAGCTCAGAGAGTAGCGGGAGGGCCCGAGAGACCCAGTACTTC.

The V gene is TRBV5-1, the J gene TRBJ2-2; D remains unclear. The CDR3 contains 16 residues. Germline-derived CDR1 and CDR2 are SGHRS and YFSETQ. The V and J ends lost 0 bases and 0 bases respectively, with 9 bases between them. CDR3 sequence: CASSLVRLANTGELFF. The CDR3 coding sequence is TGCGCCAGCAGCTTGGTCCGACTCGCGAACACCGGGGAGCTGTTTTTT.

The rearrangement uses TRBV7-9 and TRBJ2-7; 7 positions match TRBD1. V shed 5 bases and J 2 bases; nucleotides not matched to a gene: 3. Germline V gene lookup returns CDR1 SEHNR and CDR2 FQNEAQ (reference sequence). This CDR3 comprises 13 residues. The CDR3 nucleotides read TGTGCCAGCAGCCCGGGACAGCCCTACGAGCAGTACTTC. It is translated as CASSPGQPYEQYF.

The V call is TRBV7-2, the J call TRBJ2-2; 10 nucleotides agree with TRBD2. The germline V gene has CDR1 SGHTA and CDR2 FQGNSA. J lost 6 bases, V lost 4 bases, and 8 bases had no gene match. This CDR3 is 16 amino acids long. The CDR3 DNA follows: TGTGCCAGCAGCTGGGGAGCGGGGGGGCTCTCCGGGGAGCTGTTTTTT. Protein product: CASSWGAGGLSGELFF.

This chain uses TRBV4-2 with TRBJ2-3, with D possibly matching TRBD1 (5 bases). This CDR3 has 17 amino acids. Looked up from germline, CDR1 is LGHNA and CDR2 is YNFKEQ. Between the trimmed V and J ends, which lost 2 bases and 3 bases, there was a span of 18 bases. The CDR3 region is CASSQNSREVGTDTQYF. The CDR3, as DNA: TGTGCCAGCAGCCAAAACTCCAGGGAAGTGGGGACAGATACGCAGTATTTT.

This chain connects TRBV5-4 to TRBJ1-2; no reliable D call. The CDR3 spans 13 residues. The V gene's germline CDR1 is SGHNT and CDR2 YYREEE (reference sequence). V shed 6 bases and J shed 3 bases, with 12 bases lying between them. This chain's CDR3 is CASTNSEDYGYTF. In DNA form, the CDR3 reads TGTGCCAGCACCAATTCAGAGGACTATGGCTACACCTTC.

The V gene is TRBV27, the J gene TRBJ2-7, with D perhaps TRBD2 (5 bases). From germline, CDR1 is MNHEY and CDR2 SMNVEV (reference sequence). This CDR3 has 13 residues. V was clipped by 6 bases and J by 7 bases, with 16 bases between them. In nucleotides, the CDR3 is TGTGCCAGCAGCCACGGGGTTATACGAGAGCAGTACTTC. This sequence encodes CASSHGVIREQYF.

This clone was seen more than once but under ten times. V usage is TRBV4-1 and J usage is TRBJ1-5; D remains unclear. The CDR3 consists of 16 residues. The V gene's germline CDR1 is MGHRA and CDR2 YSYEKL. V gave up 2 bases and J gave up 2 bases, with 13 bases separating them. The CDR3 nucleotides are TGCGCCAGCAGCCAACCCCGGGAGAGTGGCAATCAGCCCCAGCATTTT. This gives the protein CASSQPRESGNQPQHF.

The rearrangement uses TRBV5-4 and TRBJ1-4; D perhaps matches TRBD1 (5 bases). Germline CDR1 is SGHNT and CDR2 is YYREEE (reference sequence). There are 14 residues in the CDR3. V was clipped by 4 bases and J by 4 bases, with 11 bases between them. CDR3 in DNA: TGTGCCAGCAGCGCAGGGAACTTTAATGAAAAACTGTTTTTT. Translation gives CASSAGNFNEKLFF.

The V call is TRBV4-1, the J call TRBJ2-7; 11 bases are shared with TRBD2. This CDR3 has 17 amino acids. Germline CDR1 and CDR2: MGHRA and YSYEKL. Losses at the gene ends were 0 bases for V and 3 bases for J; bases not matched to a gene: 7. CDR3 DNA sequence: TGCGCCAGCAGCCAAGATACGGGACTAGCGGAGAACTACGAGCAGTACTTC. Its protein is CASSQDTGLAENYEQYF.

This chain connects TRBV28 to TRBJ1-5, with D perhaps TRBD1 (5 bases). Germline-derived CDR1 and CDR2 are MDHEN and SYDVKM. The CDR3 is 15 amino acids. V was cut by 6 bases and J by 0 bases, with 12 bases left in between. CDR3 DNA sequence: TGTGCCAGCAGACCCACAGGATATAGCAATCAGCCCCAGCATTTT. Its protein product is CASRPTGYSNQPQHF.

The chain joins TRBV19 to TRBJ1-2; the D gene is possibly TRBD1 (5 bases). This CDR3 contains 13 residues. Germline CDR1 and CDR2: LNHDA and SQIVND (reference sequence). V shed 5 bases and J shed 1 base, with 8 bases lying between them. The CDR3 coding sequence is TGTGCCAGTAGTCCGACAGATAACTATGGCTACACCTTC. This codes for CASSPTDNYGYTF.

This clone has only one observation. This chain uses TRBV7-9 with TRBJ2-2, with 7 bases lining up with TRBD2. The CDR3 runs 16 residues. Germline-derived CDR1 and CDR2 are SEHNR and FQNEAQ (reference sequence). V lost 3 bases to trimming and J lost 6 bases; unmatched junction nucleotides: 10. For the CDR3, the DNA is TGTGCCAGCAGCTTCAGAGGGGCGGGAGTTGCCGGGGAGCTGTTTTTT. It yields the protein CASSFRGAGVAGELFF.

The J gene is TRBJ1-3, the V gene TRBV7-8, with D hard to call. Trimming removed 5 bases at V and 4 bases at J, with 12 bases between. The germline gives CDR1 SGHVS, CDR2 FQNEAQ. This CDR3 comprises 14 residues. The CDR3 nucleotides are TGTGCCAGCAGCGAGCGCCGGAGGGGAAACACCATATATTTT. It is translated as CASSERRRGNTIYF.

The chain has TRBV23-1 and TRBJ2-7; 8 bases agree with TRBD1. TRBV23-1 is treated as an ORF (open reading frame) with a function not yet certain. The CDR3 loop spans 14 amino acids. The V and J ends lost 7 bases and 4 bases, in that order; junction bases with no gene match: 9. The CDR3 DNA follows: TGCGCCAGCACCCATTTTCAGGGGGCTTACGAGCAGTACTTC. This translates into CASTHFQGAYEQYF.

The rearrangement joins TRBV5-4 to TRBJ2-5; 12 nucleotides match TRBD2. Germline V CDR1 and CDR2: SGHNT, YYREEE (reference sequence). CDR3 size: 17 residues. V shed 0 bases and J 5 bases; nucleotides not matched to a gene: 8. CDR3 in amino acids: CASSLGPSGGAGETQYF. In DNA form, the CDR3 reads TGTGCCAGCAGCTTGGGCCCTAGCGGGGGGGCGGGGGAGACCCAGTACTTC.

CDR3 DNA: TGTGCCAGCAGCTCATCCGGCCAGGGCAAAGAGACCCAGTACTTC. As protein: CASSSSGQGKETQYF. V usage is TRBV9 and J usage is TRBJ2-5; TRBD1 is a possible D gene (5 bases). Germline-derived CDR1 and CDR2 are SGDLS and YYNGEE. The CDR3 loop spans 15 amino acids. Trimming left V 4 bases short and J 3 bases short, with 16 bases between.

This chain links TRBV10-3 with TRBJ2-7, with 9 nucleotides matching TRBD1. This CDR3 has 14 residues. The germline V gene encodes CDR1 ENHRY and CDR2 SYGVKD. V shed 6 bases and J 0 bases; nucleotides not matched to a gene: 3. This CDR3 reads CAISGTGSSYEQYF. The DNA for the CDR3 is TGTGCCATCAGCGGGACAGGGAGCTCCTACGAGCAGTACTTC.